One sample yielded the 12 T cell receptor beta chains listed below, sequenced in a study of shared clonotypes between healthy human individuals. TCRdb's copy holds only in-frame clones and misses some; the assay was immunoSEQ multiplex PCR. The table records approximately 2,200,000 clones, more than 85% of them present only once. CD8 cells regarded as naive lacked CD45RO, were positively chosen for CCR7, and omitted terminally differentiated effector memory CD45RA+ cells. Specimen: naive CD8+ T cells from PBMCs. The receptors were sampled from a man aged 18 to 29 in good health. Some clones in this sample may be carry-over from other donors' samples.

V usage is TRBV19 and J usage is TRBJ2-2; D is possibly TRBD1 (6 bases). The CDR3 has 17 residues. Trimming pared 0 bases from V and 3 bases from J, leaving 14 bases between. Germline V lookup: CDR1 LNHDA, CDR2 SQIVND (reference sequence). The CDR3 loop reads CASSIDHGAGDTGELFF. The CDR3 bases are TGTGCCAGTAGTATAGATCACGGGGCAGGGGACACCGGGGAGCTGTTTTTT.

V and J are TRBV9 and TRBJ2-2, with D perhaps TRBD2 (6 bases). Germline CDR1 and CDR2: SGDLS and YYNGEE. The CDR3 spans 16 residues. Trimming removed 0 bases at V and 3 bases at J, with 12 bases between. CDR3 in amino acids: CASSVAVREDTGELFF. CDR3 DNA: TGTGCCAGCAGCGTAGCGGTCAGGGAGGACACCGGGGAGCTGTTTTTT.

The chain uses TRBV29-1 and TRBJ1-1, with 8 bases aligning to TRBD1. The germline V gene has CDR1 SQVTM and CDR2 ANQGSEA. This CDR3 contains 15 residues. V lost 3 bases to trimming and J lost 4 bases; unmatched junction nucleotides: 10. CDR3 amino acids: CSVESRGPIGTEAFF. The CDR3 DNA sequence: TGCAGCGTTGAGAGCAGGGGGCCAATCGGCACTGAAGCTTTCTTT.

The rearrangement joins TRBV27 to TRBJ2-7; D gene ambiguous. The V gene's germline CDR1 is MNHEY and CDR2 SMNVEV (reference sequence). The CDR3 has 15 amino acids. Trimming stripped 2 bases from V and 1 base from J, with 12 bases between. The DNA for the CDR3 is TGTGCCAGCAGTTTAAAGAGCAGCTTTTCCTACGAGCAGTACTTC. It is translated as CASSLKSSFSYEQYF.

The V gene is TRBV28, the J gene TRBJ2-1, with 7 bases identical to TRBD2. CDR1 and CDR2 from the germline V gene are MDHEN and SYDVKM. With 2 bases clipped from V and 2 bases from J, the junction kept 6 bases outside the gene matches. This CDR3 contains 16 residues. CDR3 in amino acids: CASSLASGAAYNEQFF. CDR3 sequence (DNA): TGTGCCAGCAGTTTAGCAAGCGGGGCCGCCTACAATGAGCAGTTCTTC.

The genes are TRBV27 and TRBJ2-2; D uncertain. This CDR3 is 14 amino acids long. The V and J ends lost 5 bases and 0 bases respectively, with 7 bases between them. Germline CDR1 MNHEY, CDR2 SMNVEV (reference sequence). The CDR3 is CASSAYANTGELFF. CDR3 bases: TGTGCCAGCAGTGCTTACGCGAACACCGGGGAGCTGTTTTTT.

This clone has just one count. This chain connects TRBV5-6 to TRBJ1-3; D call uncertain. Germline V gene sequence: CDR1 SGHDT, CDR2 YYEEEE. Trimming took off 6 bases at V and 0 bases at J, with 10 bases between the two ends. The CDR3 covers 14 residues. This CDR3 reads CASTFGSSGNTIYF. DNA for the CDR3: TGTGCCAGCACCTTCGGATCCTCTGGAAACACCATATATTTT.

A remark on this clone: Other nucleotide sequences in the sample specify the same CDR3. V and J are TRBV7-9 and TRBJ2-2; D unclear. Deletions cut 2 bases from V and 5 bases from J, with 3 bases between. Germline CDR1 is SEHNR and CDR2 is FQNEAQ (reference sequence). CDR3 length: 12 amino acids. CDR3 protein: CASSLSTGELFF. The CDR3 nucleotides read TGTGCCAGCAGCTTAAGTACCGGGGAGCTGTTTTTT.

The V call is TRBV27, the J call TRBJ1-3; 9 bases line up with TRBD1. The CDR3 spans 15 residues. The germline V gene encodes CDR1 MNHEY and CDR2 SMNVEV (reference sequence). With V trimmed by 6 bases and J by 4 bases, 7 bases remained unmatched. The CDR3 bases are TGTGCCAGCAGACCGGGACAGGGTATGGGAAACACCATATATTTT. The encoded protein is CASRPGQGMGNTIYF.

The chain joins TRBV10-1 to TRBJ2-7; 12 positions match TRBD2. V shed 1 base and J 0 bases; nucleotides not matched to a gene: 4. The germline CDR1 and CDR2 sequences are WNHNN and SYGVQD (reference sequence). This CDR3 has 17 amino acids. CDR3 loop: CASSELGTSGYSYEQYF. The CDR3 DNA follows: TGCGCCAGCAGTGAGTTAGGGACTAGCGGGTACTCCTACGAGCAGTACTTC.

The genes are TRBV13 and TRBJ2-3; 12 bases line up with TRBD2. The J segment lost 3 bases and the V segment lost 3 bases, leaving 7 bases of the junction unmatched. This CDR3 contains 17 residues. The germline V gene encodes CDR1 PRHDT and CDR2 FYEKMQ (reference sequence). The CDR3: CASSFRLAGDYTDTQYF. In DNA form, the CDR3 reads TGTGCCAGCAGCTTCCGACTAGCGGGAGATTATACAGATACGCAGTATTTT.

The chain carries TRBV5-4 and TRBJ2-1; D might be TRBD1 or TRBD2, each matching 7 bases. V gave up 1 base and J gave up 5 bases, with 19 bases separating them. Per the germline V gene, CDR1 is SGHNT and CDR2 is YYREEE (reference sequence). The CDR3 is 17 amino acids. CDR3: CASSLYPGGEKDNEQFF. The CDR3 nucleotides are TGTGCCAGCAGCTTGTATCCAGGGGGGGAGAAAGACAATGAGCAGTTCTTC.